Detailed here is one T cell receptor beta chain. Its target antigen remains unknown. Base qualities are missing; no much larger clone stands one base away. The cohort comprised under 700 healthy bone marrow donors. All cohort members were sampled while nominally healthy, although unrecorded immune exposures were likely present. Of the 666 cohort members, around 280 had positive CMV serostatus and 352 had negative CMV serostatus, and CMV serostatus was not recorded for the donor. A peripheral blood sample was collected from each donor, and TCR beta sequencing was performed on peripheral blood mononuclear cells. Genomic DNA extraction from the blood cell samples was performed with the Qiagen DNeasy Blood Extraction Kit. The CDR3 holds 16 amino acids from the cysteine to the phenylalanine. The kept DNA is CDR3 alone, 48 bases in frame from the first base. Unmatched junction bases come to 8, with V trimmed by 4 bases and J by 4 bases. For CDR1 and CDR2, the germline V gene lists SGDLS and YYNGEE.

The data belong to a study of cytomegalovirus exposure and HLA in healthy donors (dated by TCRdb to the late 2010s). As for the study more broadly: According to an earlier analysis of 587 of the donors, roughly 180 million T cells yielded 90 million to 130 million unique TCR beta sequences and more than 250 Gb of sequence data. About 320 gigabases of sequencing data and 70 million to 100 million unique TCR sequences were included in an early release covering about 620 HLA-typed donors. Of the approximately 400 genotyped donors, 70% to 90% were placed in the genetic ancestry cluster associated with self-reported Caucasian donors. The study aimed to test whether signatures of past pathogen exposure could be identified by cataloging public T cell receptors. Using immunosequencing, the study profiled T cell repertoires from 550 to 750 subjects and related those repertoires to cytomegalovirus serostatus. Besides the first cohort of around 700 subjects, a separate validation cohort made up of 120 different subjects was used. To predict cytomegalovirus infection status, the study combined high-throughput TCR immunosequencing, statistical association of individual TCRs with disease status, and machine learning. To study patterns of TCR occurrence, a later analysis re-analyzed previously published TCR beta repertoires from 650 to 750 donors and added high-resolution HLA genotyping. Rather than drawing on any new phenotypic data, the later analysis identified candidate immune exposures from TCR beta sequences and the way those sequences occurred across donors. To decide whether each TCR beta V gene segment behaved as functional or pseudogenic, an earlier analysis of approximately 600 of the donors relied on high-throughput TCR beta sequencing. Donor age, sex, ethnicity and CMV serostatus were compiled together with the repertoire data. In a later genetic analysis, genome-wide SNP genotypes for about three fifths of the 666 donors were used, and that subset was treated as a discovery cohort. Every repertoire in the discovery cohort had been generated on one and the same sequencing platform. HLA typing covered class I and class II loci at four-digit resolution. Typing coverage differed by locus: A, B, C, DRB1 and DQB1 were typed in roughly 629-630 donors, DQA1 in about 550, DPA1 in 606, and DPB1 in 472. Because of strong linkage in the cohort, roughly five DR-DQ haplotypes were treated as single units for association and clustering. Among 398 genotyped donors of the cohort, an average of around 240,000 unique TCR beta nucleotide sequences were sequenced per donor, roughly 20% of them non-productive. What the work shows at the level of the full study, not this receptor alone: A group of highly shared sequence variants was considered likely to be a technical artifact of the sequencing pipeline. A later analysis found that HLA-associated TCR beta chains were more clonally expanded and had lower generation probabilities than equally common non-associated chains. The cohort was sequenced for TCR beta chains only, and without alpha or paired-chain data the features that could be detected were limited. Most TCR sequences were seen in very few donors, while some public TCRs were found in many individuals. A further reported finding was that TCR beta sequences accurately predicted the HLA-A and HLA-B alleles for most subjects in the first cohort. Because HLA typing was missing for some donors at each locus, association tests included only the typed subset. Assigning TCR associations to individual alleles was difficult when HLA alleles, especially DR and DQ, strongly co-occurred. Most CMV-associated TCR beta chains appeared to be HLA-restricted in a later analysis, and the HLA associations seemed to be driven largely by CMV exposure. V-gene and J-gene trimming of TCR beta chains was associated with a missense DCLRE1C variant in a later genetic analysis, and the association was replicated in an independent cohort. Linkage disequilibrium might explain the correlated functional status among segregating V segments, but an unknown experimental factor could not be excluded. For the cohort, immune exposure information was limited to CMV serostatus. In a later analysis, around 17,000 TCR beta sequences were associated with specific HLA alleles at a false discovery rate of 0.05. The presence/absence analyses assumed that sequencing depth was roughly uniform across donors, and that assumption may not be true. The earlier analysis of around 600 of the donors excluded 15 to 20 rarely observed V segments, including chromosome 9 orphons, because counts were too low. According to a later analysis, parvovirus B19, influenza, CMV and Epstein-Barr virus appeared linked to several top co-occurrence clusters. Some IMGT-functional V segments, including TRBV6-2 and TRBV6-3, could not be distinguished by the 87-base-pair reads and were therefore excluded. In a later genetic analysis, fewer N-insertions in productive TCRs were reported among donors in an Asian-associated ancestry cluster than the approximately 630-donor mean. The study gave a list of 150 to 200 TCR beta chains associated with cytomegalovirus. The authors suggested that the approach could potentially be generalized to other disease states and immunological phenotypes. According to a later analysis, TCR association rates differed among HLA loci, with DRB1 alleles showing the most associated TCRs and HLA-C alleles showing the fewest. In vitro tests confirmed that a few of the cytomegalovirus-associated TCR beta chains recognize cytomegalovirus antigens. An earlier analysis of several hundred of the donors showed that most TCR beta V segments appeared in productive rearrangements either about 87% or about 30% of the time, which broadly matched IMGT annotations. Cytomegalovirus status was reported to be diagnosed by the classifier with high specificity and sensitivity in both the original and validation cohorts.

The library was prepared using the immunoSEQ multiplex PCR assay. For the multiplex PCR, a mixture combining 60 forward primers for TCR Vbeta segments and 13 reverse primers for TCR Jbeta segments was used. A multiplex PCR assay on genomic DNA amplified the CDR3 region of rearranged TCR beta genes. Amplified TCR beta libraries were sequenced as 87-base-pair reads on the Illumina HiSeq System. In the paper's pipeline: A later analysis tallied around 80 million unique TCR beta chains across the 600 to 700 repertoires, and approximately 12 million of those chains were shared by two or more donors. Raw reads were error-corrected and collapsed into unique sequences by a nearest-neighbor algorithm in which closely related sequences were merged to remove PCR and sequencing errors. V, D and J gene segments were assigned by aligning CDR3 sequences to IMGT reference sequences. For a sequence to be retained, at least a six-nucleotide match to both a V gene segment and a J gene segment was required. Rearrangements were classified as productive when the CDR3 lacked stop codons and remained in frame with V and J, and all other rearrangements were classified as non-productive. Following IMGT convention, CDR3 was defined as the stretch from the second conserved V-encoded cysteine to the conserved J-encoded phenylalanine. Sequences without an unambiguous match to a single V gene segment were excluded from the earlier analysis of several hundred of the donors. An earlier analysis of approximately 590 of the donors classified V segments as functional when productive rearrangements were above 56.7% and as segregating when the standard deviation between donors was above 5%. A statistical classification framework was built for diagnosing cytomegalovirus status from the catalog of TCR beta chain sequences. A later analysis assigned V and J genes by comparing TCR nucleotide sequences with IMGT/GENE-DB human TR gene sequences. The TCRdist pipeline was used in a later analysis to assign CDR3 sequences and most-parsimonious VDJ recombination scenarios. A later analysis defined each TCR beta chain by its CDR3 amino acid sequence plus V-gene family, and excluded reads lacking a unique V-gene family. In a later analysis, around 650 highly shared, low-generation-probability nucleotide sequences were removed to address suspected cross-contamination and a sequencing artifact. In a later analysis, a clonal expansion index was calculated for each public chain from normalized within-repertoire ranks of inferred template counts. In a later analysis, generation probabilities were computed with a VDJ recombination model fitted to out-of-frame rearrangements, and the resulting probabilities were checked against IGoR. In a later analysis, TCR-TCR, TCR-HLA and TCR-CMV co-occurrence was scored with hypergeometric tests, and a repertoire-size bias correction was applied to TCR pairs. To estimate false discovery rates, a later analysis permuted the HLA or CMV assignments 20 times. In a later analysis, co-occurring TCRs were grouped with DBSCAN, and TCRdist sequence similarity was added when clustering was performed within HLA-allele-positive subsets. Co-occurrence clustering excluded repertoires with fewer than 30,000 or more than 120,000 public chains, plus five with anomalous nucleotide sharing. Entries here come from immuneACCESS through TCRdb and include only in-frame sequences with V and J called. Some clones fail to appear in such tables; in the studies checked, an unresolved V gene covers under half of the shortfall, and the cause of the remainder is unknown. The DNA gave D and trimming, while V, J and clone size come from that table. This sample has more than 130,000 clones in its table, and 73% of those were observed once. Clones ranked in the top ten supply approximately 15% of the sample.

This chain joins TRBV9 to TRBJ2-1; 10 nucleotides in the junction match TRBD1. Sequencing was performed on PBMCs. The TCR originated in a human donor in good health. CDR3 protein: CASSPQGQGIYNEQFF. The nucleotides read TGTGCCAGCAGCCCCCAGGGACAGGGGATTTACAATGAGCAGTTCTTC. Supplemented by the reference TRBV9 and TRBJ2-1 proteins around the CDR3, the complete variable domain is DSGVTQTPKHLITATGQRVTLRCSPRSGDLSVYWYQQSLDQGLQFLIQYYNGEERAKGNILERFSAQQFPDLHSELNLSSLELGDSALYFCASSPQGQGIYNEQFFGPGTRLTVL.